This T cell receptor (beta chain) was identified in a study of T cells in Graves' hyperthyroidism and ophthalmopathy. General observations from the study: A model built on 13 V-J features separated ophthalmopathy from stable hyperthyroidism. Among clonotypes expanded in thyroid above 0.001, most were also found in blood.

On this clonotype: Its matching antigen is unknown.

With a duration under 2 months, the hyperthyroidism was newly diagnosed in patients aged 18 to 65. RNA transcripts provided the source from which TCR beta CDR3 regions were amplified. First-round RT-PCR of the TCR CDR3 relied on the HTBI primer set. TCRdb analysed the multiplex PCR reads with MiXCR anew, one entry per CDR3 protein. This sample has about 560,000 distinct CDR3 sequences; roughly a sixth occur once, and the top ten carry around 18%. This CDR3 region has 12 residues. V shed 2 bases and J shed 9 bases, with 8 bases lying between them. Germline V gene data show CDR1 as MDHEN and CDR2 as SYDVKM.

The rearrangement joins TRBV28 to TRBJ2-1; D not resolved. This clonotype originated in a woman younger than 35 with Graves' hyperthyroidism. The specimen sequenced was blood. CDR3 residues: CASSLEVGEQFF. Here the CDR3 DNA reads TGTGCCAGCAGTTTAGAAGTTGGTGAGCAGTTCTTC. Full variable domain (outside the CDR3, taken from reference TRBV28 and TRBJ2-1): DVKVTQSSRYLVKRTGEKVFLECVQDMDHENMFWYRQDPGLGLRLIYFSYDVKMKEKGDIPEGYSVSREKKERFSLILESASTNQTSMYLCASSLEVGEQFFGPGTRLTVL.